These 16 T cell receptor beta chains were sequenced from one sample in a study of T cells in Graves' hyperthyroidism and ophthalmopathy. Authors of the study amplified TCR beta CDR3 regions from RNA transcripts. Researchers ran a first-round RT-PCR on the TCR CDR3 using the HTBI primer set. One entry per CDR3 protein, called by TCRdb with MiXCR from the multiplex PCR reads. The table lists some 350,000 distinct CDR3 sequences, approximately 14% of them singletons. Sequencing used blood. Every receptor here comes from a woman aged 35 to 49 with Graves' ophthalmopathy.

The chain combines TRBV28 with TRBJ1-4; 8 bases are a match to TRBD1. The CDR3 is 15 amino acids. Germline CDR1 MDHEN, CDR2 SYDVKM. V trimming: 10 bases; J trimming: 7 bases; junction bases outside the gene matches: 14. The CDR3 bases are TGTGCCACCTACAGACCAAGACAGGGGCGTGAAAAACTGTTTTTT. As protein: CATYRPRQGREKLFF.

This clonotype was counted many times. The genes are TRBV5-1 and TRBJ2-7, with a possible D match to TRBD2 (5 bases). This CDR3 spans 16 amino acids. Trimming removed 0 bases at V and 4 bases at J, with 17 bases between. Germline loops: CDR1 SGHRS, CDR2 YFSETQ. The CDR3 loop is CASSLEAGGRFYEQYF. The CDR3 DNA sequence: TGCGCCAGCAGCTTGGAGGCCGGAGGACGGTTTTACGAGCAGTACTTC.

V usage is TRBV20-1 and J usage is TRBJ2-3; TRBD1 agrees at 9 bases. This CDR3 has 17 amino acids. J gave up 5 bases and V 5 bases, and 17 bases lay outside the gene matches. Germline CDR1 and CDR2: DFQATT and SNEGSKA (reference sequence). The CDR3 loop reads CSALPGPGTGRIDTQYF. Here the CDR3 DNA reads TGCAGTGCTCTACCGGGCCCAGGGACAGGGCGGATAGATACGCAGTATTTT.

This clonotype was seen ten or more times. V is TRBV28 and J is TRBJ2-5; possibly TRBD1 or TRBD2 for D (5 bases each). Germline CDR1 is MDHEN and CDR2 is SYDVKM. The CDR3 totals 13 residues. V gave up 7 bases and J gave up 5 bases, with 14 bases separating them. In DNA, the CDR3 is TGTGCCAGCATAACGAGGGGCACGGAGACCCAGTACTTC. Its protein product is CASITRGTETQYF.

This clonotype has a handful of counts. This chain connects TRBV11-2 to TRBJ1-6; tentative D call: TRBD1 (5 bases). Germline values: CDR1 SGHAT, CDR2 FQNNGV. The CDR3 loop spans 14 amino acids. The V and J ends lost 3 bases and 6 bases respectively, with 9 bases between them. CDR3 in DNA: TGTGCCAGCAGCTTCAGGGTAACTAATTCACCCCTCCACTTT. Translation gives CASSFRVTNSPLHF.

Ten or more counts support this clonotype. DNA for the CDR3: TGTGCCAGCAGCTTAGACACTGAAGCTTTCTTT. This sequence encodes CASSLDTEAFF. The chain uses TRBV7-9 and TRBJ1-1, with unresolved D. V lost 1 base to trimming and J lost 3 bases, with 0 bases between them. CDR1 SEHNR and CDR2 FQNEAQ come from the germline V gene (reference sequence). The CDR3 is 11 residues long. Combining the CDR3 with reference TRBV7-9 and TRBJ1-1 gives the whole variable domain DTGVSQNPRHKITKRGQNVTFRCDPISEHNRLYWYRQTLGQGPEFLTYFQNEAQLEKSRLLSDRFSAERPKGSFSTLEIQRTEQGDSAMYLCASSLDTEAFFGQGTRLTVV.

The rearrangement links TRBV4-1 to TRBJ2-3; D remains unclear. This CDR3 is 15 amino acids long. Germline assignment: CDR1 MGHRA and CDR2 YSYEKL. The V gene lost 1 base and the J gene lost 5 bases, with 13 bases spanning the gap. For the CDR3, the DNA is TGCGCCAGCAGCCAAGTTCCCTTATCCGGAGATACGCAGTATTTT. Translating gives CASSQVPLSGDTQYF.

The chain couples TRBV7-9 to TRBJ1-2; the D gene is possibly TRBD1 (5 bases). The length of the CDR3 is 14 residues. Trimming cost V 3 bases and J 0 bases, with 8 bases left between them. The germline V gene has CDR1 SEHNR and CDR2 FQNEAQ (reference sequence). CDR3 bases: TGTGCCAGCAGCTTCCAGGGTTCTAACTATGGCTACACCTTC. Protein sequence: CASSFQGSNYGYTF.

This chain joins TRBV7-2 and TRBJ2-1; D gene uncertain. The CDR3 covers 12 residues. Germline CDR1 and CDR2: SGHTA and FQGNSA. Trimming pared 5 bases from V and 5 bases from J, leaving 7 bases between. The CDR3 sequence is CASSHLDNEQFF. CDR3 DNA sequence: TGTGCCAGCAGCCATCTTGACAATGAGCAGTTCTTC.

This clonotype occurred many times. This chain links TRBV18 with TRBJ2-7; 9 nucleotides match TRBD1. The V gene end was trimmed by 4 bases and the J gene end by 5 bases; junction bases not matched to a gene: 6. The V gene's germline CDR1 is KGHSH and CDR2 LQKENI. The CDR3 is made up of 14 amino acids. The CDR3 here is CASSRTGTGNEQYF. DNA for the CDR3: TGTGCCAGCTCACGAACCGGGACAGGGAACGAGCAGTACTTC. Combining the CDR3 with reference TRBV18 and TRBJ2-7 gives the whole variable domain NAGVMQNPRHLVRRRGQEARLRCSPMKGHSHVYWYRQLPEEGLKFMVYLQKENIIDESGMPKERFSAEFPKEGPSILRIQQVVRGDSAAYFCASSRTGTGNEQYFGPGTRLTVT.

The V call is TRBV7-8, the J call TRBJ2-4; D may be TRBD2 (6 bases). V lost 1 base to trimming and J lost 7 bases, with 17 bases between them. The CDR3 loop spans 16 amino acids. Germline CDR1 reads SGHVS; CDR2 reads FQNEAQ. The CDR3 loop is CASSLGELAEGNIQYF. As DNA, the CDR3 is TGTGCCAGCAGCTTAGGGGAACTAGCCGAGGGCAACATTCAGTACTTC.

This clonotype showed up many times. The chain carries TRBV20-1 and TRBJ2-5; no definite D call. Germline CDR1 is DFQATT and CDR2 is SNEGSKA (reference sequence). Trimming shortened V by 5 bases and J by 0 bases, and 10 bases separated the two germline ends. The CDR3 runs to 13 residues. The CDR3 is CSARDNDQETQYF. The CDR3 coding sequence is TGCAGTGCTCGCGACAATGACCAAGAGACCCAGTACTTC.

The CDR3 loop is CASSQNTGGREAFF. The CDR3 bases are TGCGCCAGCAGCCAAAATACAGGGGGCAGGGAAGCTTTCTTT. V gene TRBV4-1 combines with J gene TRBJ1-1, with 9 positions matching TRBD1. CDR1 MGHRA and CDR2 YSYEKL come from the germline V gene. There are 14 residues in the CDR3. V was clipped by 2 bases and J by 8 bases; unmatched bases: 6.

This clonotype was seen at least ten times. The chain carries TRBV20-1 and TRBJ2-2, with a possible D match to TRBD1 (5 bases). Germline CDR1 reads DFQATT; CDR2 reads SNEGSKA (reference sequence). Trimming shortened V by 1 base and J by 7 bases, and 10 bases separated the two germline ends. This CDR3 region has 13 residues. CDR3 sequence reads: CSARGRAGGELFF. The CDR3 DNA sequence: TGCAGTGCTAGAGGCAGGGCCGGCGGGGAGCTGTTTTTT.

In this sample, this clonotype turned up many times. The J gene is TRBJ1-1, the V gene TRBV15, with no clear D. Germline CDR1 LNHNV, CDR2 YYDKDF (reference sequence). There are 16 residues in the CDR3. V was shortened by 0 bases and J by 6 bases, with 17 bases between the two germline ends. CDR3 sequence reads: CATSRDLASAVAEAFF. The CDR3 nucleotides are TGTGCCACCAGCAGAGATCTGGCCAGCGCGGTCGCTGAAGCTTTCTTT.

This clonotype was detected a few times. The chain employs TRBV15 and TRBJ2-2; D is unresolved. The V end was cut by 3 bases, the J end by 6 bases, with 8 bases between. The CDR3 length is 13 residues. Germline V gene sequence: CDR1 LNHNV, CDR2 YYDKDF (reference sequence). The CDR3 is CATSRRPSGELFF. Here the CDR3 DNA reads TGTGCCACCAGCAGGAGGCCCTCCGGGGAGCTGTTTTTT.